This is a list of T cell receptor beta chains from one sample in a study of blood T cells in healthy people across ages. A single record per CDR3 protein comes from TCRdb applying MiXCR to the 5' RACE reads. The sample includes a few hundred thousand distinct CDR3 sequences, 25% to 30% of them seen just once. The sequenced sample was blood. The receptors originated from a woman aged 70-85 years in good health. Both conserved end residues are part of each CDR3. The order of the fields is J gene, D gene, clone size, V gene, CDR3 protein, CDR3 DNA. D genes are given only for firm matches. Clone size, where shown, is once, few, many, or a class for clones that have expanded.

>TRBJ1-3|NA|NA|TRBV6-6
CASSYPRTEGNTIYF
TGTGCCAGCAGTTACCCGCGGACTGAAGGAAACACCATATATTTT
>TRBJ1-2|NA|NA|TRBV19
CASSMAQGYGYTF
TGTGCCAGTAGTATGGCCCAGGGCTATGGCTACACCTTC
>TRBJ2-3|NA|NA|TRBV18
CASSPSGDTDTQYF
TGTGCCAGCTCACCATCGGGGGACACAGATACGCAGTATTTT
>TRBJ2-3|NA|few|TRBV4-2
CASSPRAVADTQYF
TGTGCCAGCAGCCCAAGGGCGGTGGCAGATACGCAGTATTTT
>TRBJ2-3|NA|few|TRBV7-6
CASSPRDSGLTDTQYF
TGTGCCAGCAGCCCCCGCGATAGCGGCCTCACAGATACGCAGTATTTT
>TRBJ2-3|NA|NA|TRBV5-5
CANSLTTTGPRTDTQYF
TGTGCCAACAGCCTTACTACGACCGGGCCCCGCACAGATACGCAGTATTTT
>TRBJ1-2|NA|few|TRBV7-6
CASSLDGRDYGYTF
TGTGCCAGCAGCTTAGATGGCAGGGACTATGGCTACACCTTC
>TRBJ2-5|NA|NA|TRBV6-5
CASSYRIDSETQYF
TGTGCCAGCAGTTACCGAATCGATTCAGAGACCCAGTACTTC
>TRBJ1-1|NA|NA|TRBV5-6
CASSLAGARTEAFF
TGTGCCAGCAGCTTGGCAGGGGCTCGTACTGAAGCTTTCTTT
>TRBJ2-7|NA|few|TRBV5-1
CASTRQEGSYEQYF
TGCGCCAGCACGCGGCAGGAGGGGTCCTACGAGCAGTACTTC
>TRBJ2-1|NA|few|TRBV20-1
CSARSSIFRHEQFF
TGCAGTGCTAGATCCTCCATTTTTAGACATGAGCAGTTCTTC
>TRBJ2-5|NA|NA|TRBV7-7
CASSPTGTPIDRYF
TGTGCTAGCAGCCCCACCGGGACTCCCATTGATCGGTACTTC
>TRBJ2-3|NA|few|TRBV20-1
CSARDGRKPDTQYF
TGCAGTGCCCGGGACGGTCGTAAACCAGATACGCAGTATTTT
>TRBJ1-3|NA|NA|TRBV6-2/TRBV6-3
CASSLQGNTMYF
TGTGCCAGCAGCCTCCAAGGAAACACCATGTATTTT
>TRBJ1-1|NA|few|TRBV20-1
CSARDRTAMNTEAFF
TGCAGTGCTAGAGATCGGACAGCAATGAACACTGAAGCTTTCTTT
>TRBJ2-5|NA|few|TRBV7-3
CASSLIPGLQETQYF
TGTGCCAGCAGCTTAATCCCAGGGCTACAAGAGACCCAGTACTTC
>TRBJ2-1|NA|few|TRBV5-1
CASSPGDYYNEQFF
TGCGCCAGCAGCCCAGGGGACTACTACAATGAGCAGTTCTTC
>TRBJ1-2|NA|NA|TRBV20-1
CSARDGQTLGGYTF
TGCAGTGCTAGAGATGGACAGACCTTGGGTGGCTACACCTTC
>TRBJ2-7|NA|NA|TRBV4-2
CASSQGGGGSSYEQYF
TGTGCCAGCAGCCAGGGAGGGGGGGGCTCCTCCTACGAGCAGTACTTC
>TRBJ2-3|NA|NA|TRBV24-1
CATSDLIADTQYF
TGTGCCACCAGTGATCTCATCGCAGATACGCAGTATTTT
>TRBJ2-7|TRBD2|NA|TRBV29-1
CSVGLAGIEQYF
TGCAGCGTTGGACTAGCGGGGATCGAGCAGTACTTC
>TRBJ2-3|NA|many|TRBV7-2
CASSLQRPTDTQYF
TGTGCCAGCAGCTTACAGCGCCCTACAGATACGCAGTATTTT
>TRBJ1-1|NA|few|TRBV27
CASGTFGLAYTEAFF
TGTGCCAGCGGGACATTTGGCCTCGCGTACACTGAAGCTTTCTTT
>TRBJ1-3|NA|NA|TRBV7-8
CASSLDLYPGARSSGNTIYF
TGTGCCAGCAGCTTAGACTTATATCCAGGGGCCAGGTCCTCTGGAAACACCATATATTTT